Listed here is a single T cell receptor beta chain. Its antigen is unknown. With random hexamers, reverse transcription was performed on roughly 0.5 to 1 ug of RNA. Multiplex immunoSEQ PCR targeted 54 Vbeta and 13 Jbeta TCR beta segments. MiXCR, applied by TCRdb to the immunoSEQ multiplex PCR reads, yields one record per CDR3 protein. The sample has about 170,000 distinct CDR3 sequences, approximately 93% seen once; the top ten hold roughly 0.098%. Sequencing targeted TCR beta in T cells from blood (CD8+ and CD4+). The data stem from a study of CD8 T cells in Susac syndrome. Study outcomes and limitations: It was acknowledged in the study that the number of individuals who were included in its TCR sequencing and HLA analysis was relatively small.

Sequencing was done on a sample of CD4+ T cells from PBMCs. This receptor was taken from a human donor with multiple sclerosis.

In DNA form, the CDR3 reads TGTGCCAGCAGCCAAGAGGGGACAGGGGGCGCACCTTGGCACGAGCAGTACTTC. It is translated as CASSQEGTGGAPWHEQYF. The gene calls are TRBV3-1 and TRBJ2-7, with TRBD1 identical over 12 bases. Trimming removed 0 bases from V and 5 bases from J; junction bases left unmatched: 11. From germline, CDR1 is LGHDT and CDR2 YNNKEL (reference sequence). This CDR3 is 18 amino acids long.